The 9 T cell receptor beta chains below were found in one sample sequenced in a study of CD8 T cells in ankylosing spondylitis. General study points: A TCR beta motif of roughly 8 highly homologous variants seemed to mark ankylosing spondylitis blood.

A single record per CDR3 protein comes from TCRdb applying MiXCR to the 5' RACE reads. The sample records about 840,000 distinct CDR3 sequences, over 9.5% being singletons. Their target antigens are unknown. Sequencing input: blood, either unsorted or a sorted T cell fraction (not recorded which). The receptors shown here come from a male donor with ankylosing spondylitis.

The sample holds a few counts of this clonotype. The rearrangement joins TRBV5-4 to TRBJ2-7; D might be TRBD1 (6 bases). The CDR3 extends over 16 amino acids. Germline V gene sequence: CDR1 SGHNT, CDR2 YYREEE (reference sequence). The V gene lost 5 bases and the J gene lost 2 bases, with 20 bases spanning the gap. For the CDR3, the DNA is TGTGCCAGCAGGGGTGAGTGGGTTTGGGACACCTACGAGCAGTACTTC. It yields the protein CASRGEWVWDTYEQYF.

The CDR3 loop is CASSDHGTSFQPQHF. CDR3 DNA: TGTGCCAGCAGTGACCATGGCACCTCTTTTCAGCCCCAGCATTTT. This chain joins TRBV6-4 and TRBJ1-5; D call uncertain. This CDR3 comprises 15 residues. Germline CDR1 MRHNA, CDR2 SNTAGT. V lost 2 bases, J lost 6 bases, and 14 bases lay in between.

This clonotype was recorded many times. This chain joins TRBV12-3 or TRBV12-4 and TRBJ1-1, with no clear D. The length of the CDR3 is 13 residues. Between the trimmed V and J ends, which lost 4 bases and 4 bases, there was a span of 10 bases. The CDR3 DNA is TGTGCCAGCAGTTGGCGGGAGGGCACTGAAGCTTTCTTT. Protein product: CASSWREGTEAFF.

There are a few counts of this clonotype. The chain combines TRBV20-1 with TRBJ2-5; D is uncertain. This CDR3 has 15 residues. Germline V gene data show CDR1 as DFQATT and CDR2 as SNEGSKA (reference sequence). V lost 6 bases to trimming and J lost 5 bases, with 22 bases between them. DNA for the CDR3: TGCAGTGCCCCGCTCCCCCTAGACTTGTACGAGACCCAGTACTTC. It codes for CSAPLPLDLYETQYF.

The CDR3 sequence is CASSSGTSGSSEQFF. The CDR3 DNA follows: TGCGCCAGCAGCTCCGGGACTAGCGGGAGTAGTGAGCAGTTCTTC. The chain recombines TRBV5-1 with TRBJ2-1, with 14 bases identical to TRBD2. Germline values: CDR1 SGHRS, CDR2 YFSETQ. The CDR3 spans 15 residues. With 3 bases clipped from V and 9 bases from J, the junction kept 5 bases outside the gene matches.

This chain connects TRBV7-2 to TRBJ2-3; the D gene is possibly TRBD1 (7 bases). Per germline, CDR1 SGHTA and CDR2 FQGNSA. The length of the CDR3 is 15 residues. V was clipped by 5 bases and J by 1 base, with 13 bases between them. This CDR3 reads CASSPGGSRTDTQYF. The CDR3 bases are TGTGCCAGCAGCCCAGGGGGGTCCCGCACAGATACGCAGTATTTT.

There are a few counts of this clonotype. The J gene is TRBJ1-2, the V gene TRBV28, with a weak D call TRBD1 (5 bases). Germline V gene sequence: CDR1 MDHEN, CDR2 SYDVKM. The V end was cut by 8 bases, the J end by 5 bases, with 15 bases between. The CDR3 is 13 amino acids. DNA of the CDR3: TGTGCCAGCCAACTCCCAGGGAGATATGGCTACACCTTC. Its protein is CASQLPGRYGYTF.

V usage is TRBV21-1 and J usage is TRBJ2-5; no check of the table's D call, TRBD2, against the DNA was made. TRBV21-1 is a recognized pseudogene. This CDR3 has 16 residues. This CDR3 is CASSKRPSGGEETQYF. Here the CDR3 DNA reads TGTGCCAGCAGCAAAAGGCCTAGCGGGGGCGAAGAGACCCAGTACTTC.

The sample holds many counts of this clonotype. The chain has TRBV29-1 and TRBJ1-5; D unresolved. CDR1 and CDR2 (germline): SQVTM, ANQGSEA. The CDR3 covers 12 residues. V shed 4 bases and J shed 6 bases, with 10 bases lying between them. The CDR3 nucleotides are TGCAGCGTTGTCGGGGTGGGTCAGCCCCAGCATTTT. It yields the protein CSVVGVGQPQHF.